Listed below are T cell receptor beta chains from one sample, sequenced in a study of blood T cell repertoires in COVID-19. TCRdb keeps only in-frame clones here, not all; method: immunoSEQ multiplex PCR. This sample has 330,000 or so clones, with more than 75% found just once. The sequencing sample was made of PBMCs or T cells enriched from blood (not recorded which). All receptors come from a middle-aged man in a cohort exposed to, infected with or recovered from COVID-19 (not recorded which). CDR3s include the opening cysteine and the closing phenylalanine or tryptophan. Fields, in order: CDR3 DNA, CDR3 protein, CDR3 length, V gene, clone size, D gene, J gene. The D gene is left open where the match is weak. The size entry is marked missing in some rows and otherwise reads once, few, many or a size class.

DNA: TGTGCCACCAGCAGACTCCGCCAGTCAAATGAAAAACTGTTTTTT
CDR3: CATSRLRQSNEKLFF
length: 15
V: TRBV15
size: NA
D: NA
J: TRBJ1-4

DNA: TGTGCCAGCCAACTAGCGGGGAACTACAATGAGCAGTTCTTC
CDR3: CASQLAGNYNEQFF
length: 14
V: TRBV3-1/TRBV3-2
size: NA
D: TRBD2
J: TRBJ2-1

DNA: TGTGCCAGCAGCTTAAGCAGGGGTATAACCGGGGAGCTGTTTTTT
CDR3: CASSLSRGITGELFF
length: 15
V: TRBV7-3
size: NA
D: NA
J: TRBJ2-2

DNA: TGTGCCACCGCAGGTTCGGGGAGCCAGCCCCAGCATTTT
CDR3: CATAGSGSQPQHF
length: 13
V: TRBV24-1
size: NA
D: NA
J: TRBJ1-5

DNA: TGTGCCAGCAGCTTAGGGGCGGACAATGAGCAGTTCTTC
CDR3: CASSLGADNEQFF
length: 13
V: TRBV7-3
size: NA
D: NA
J: TRBJ2-1

DNA: TGTGCCAGCAGCCCCCGGACAGGGCGGACCGGGGAGCTGTTTTTT
CDR3: CASSPRTGRTGELFF
length: 15
V: TRBV9
size: NA
D: TRBD1
J: TRBJ2-2

DNA: TGTGCCTGGAGCCAGAGGGGGTCCTCCTACAATGAGCAGTTCTTC
CDR3: CAWSQRGSSYNEQFF
length: 15
V: TRBV30
size: NA
D: NA
J: TRBJ2-1

DNA: TGTGCCAGCAGTCCGGGTTGGGGGGACAGGGGTGGCTACACCTTC
CDR3: CASSPGWGDRGGYTF
length: 15
V: TRBV6-5
size: NA
D: TRBD1
J: TRBJ1-2

DNA: TGTGCCAGCAGCCGTGGGGGCGCAGGGAACACTGAAGCTTTCTTT
CDR3: CASSRGGAGNTEAFF
length: 15
V: TRBV7-9
size: NA
D: NA
J: TRBJ1-1

DNA: TGTGCCAGCAGCCCTGGACAGGGTGGCTATGGCTACACCTTC
CDR3: CASSPGQGGYGYTF
length: 14
V: TRBV9
size: NA
D: TRBD1
J: TRBJ1-2

DNA: TGTGCCAGCAGCCCCCGTCCGGGACTAGCGGGATCCGGGGAGCTGTTTTTT
CDR3: CASSPRPGLAGSGELFF
length: 17
V: TRBV7-8
size: NA
D: TRBD2
J: TRBJ2-2

DNA: TGTGCCAGCAGCTTAACAGGGGAACGTGAAGCTTTCTTT
CDR3: CASSLTGEREAFF
length: 13
V: TRBV7-3
size: NA
D: NA
J: TRBJ1-1

DNA: TGTGCCAGCAGTTACGACGGGAACTATGGCTACACCTTC
CDR3: CASSYDGNYGYTF
length: 13
V: TRBV6-5
size: once
D: NA
J: TRBJ1-2

DNA: TGTGCCAGCAGTTACCGGGAGGGTCCGAACACTGAAGCTTTCTTT
CDR3: CASSYREGPNTEAFF
length: 15
V: TRBV6-5
size: NA
D: NA
J: TRBJ1-1

DNA: TGTGCCAGCAGCCGAGGACTGGCTCAAGAGACCCAGTACTTC
CDR3: CASSRGLAQETQYF
length: 14
V: TRBV5-4
size: NA
D: NA
J: TRBJ2-5

DNA: TGTGCCAGCAGCCTAACCCGGGACAGCCCCTATGGCTACACCTTC
CDR3: CASSLTRDSPYGYTF
length: 15
V: TRBV14
size: NA
D: TRBD1
J: TRBJ1-2

DNA: TGTGCCAGCAGTGACGCGGGGTTTGTGGCAGATACGCAGTATTTT
CDR3: CASSDAGFVADTQYF
length: 15
V: TRBV2
size: NA
D: NA
J: TRBJ2-3

DNA: TGCGCCAGCAGCTTTGGGCAGGGGCCCTACGAGCAGTACTTC
CDR3: CASSFGQGPYEQYF
length: 14
V: TRBV5-1
size: once
D: NA
J: TRBJ2-7

DNA: TGCGCCAGCAGCTTTGGGGGCCCAGTGGGCTACGAGCAGTACTTC
CDR3: CASSFGGPVGYEQYF
length: 15
V: TRBV5-1
size: once
D: NA
J: TRBJ2-7

DNA: TGTGCCAGCAACCGAGGCAGGAACACTGAAGCTTTCTTT
CDR3: CASNRGRNTEAFF
length: 13
V: TRBV5-8
size: NA
D: NA
J: TRBJ1-1

DNA: TGTGCCAGTAGTAGGGGACAGAGTTACACCGGGGAGCTGTTTTTT
CDR3: CASSRGQSYTGELFF
length: 15
V: TRBV19
size: NA
D: TRBD1
J: TRBJ2-2

DNA: TGTGCCAGTAGTATAGTTTACTCGGGGACGCAGTATTTT
CDR3: CASSIVYSGTQYF
length: 13
V: TRBV19
size: NA
D: NA
J: TRBJ2-3

DNA: TGTGCCAGCAGCTACGGAGGGCTGGGGTACACCGGGGAGCTGTTTTTT
CDR3: CASSYGGLGYTGELFF
length: 16
V: TRBV11-2
size: NA
D: NA
J: TRBJ2-2

DNA: TGTGCCAGCAGCTCGGGAGGGGGGGGGTATAATTCACCCCTCCACTTT
CDR3: CASSSGGGGYNSPLHF
length: 16
V: TRBV7-8
size: NA
D: NA
J: TRBJ1-6

DNA: TGTGCCAGCAGCCAAGTGGGGACAGCCTCCTACGAGCAGTACTTC
CDR3: CASSQVGTASYEQYF
length: 15
V: TRBV3-1/TRBV3-2
size: NA
D: TRBD1
J: TRBJ2-7

DNA: TGTGCCAGCAGTGAATCCGGACTAGCGGAGTACGAGCAGTACTTC
CDR3: CASSESGLAEYEQYF
length: 15
V: TRBV6-1
size: few
D: TRBD2
J: TRBJ2-7

DNA: TGTGCCAGCAGCTTCTTCGCGGCCGGGTCAGATACGCAGTATTTT
CDR3: CASSFFAAGSDTQYF
length: 15
V: TRBV7-2
size: once
D: NA
J: TRBJ2-3

DNA: TGTGCCATCAGTGTGTCTGAGGGACTAGCGGGAGGGCCGGAGACCCAGTACTTC
CDR3: CAISVSEGLAGGPETQYF
length: 18
V: TRBV10-3
size: NA
D: TRBD2
J: TRBJ2-5

DNA: TGCGCCAGCAGCCTGACTAGCGGGAGCGTCGATACGCAGTATTTT
CDR3: CASSLTSGSVDTQYF
length: 15
V: TRBV5-1
size: once
D: TRBD2
J: TRBJ2-3

DNA: TGCGCCAGCAGCCAAGCGGGGGTGCGTTCACCCCTCCACTTT
CDR3: CASSQAGVRSPLHF
length: 14
V: TRBV4-1
size: NA
D: NA
J: TRBJ1-6

DNA: TGTGCCAGCAGCCTGGGGACAGGAGGTACGAGAAACACCATATATTTT
CDR3: CASSLGTGGTRNTIYF
length: 16
V: TRBV7-8
size: NA
D: TRBD1
J: TRBJ1-3

DNA: TGTGCCAGCAGCGATTCAGGGAGCACAGATACGCAGTATTTT
CDR3: CASSDSGSTDTQYF
length: 14
V: TRBV6-5
size: NA
D: NA
J: TRBJ2-3

DNA: TGTGCCAGCAGCAAAGGAGCGGGGAACTACAATGAGCAGTTCTTC
CDR3: CASSKGAGNYNEQFF
length: 15
V: TRBV14
size: NA
D: TRBD2
J: TRBJ2-1

DNA: TGCAGTGGAGGGTATACTGAAGCTTTCTTT
CDR3: CSGGYTEAFF
length: 10
V: TRBV20-1
size: NA
D: NA
J: TRBJ1-1

DNA: TGCGCCAGCCGACCGGACAACCCTAACTATGGCTACACCTTC
CDR3: CASRPDNPNYGYTF
length: 14
V: TRBV5-1
size: NA
D: NA
J: TRBJ1-2

DNA: TGTGCCAGCAGCTTTAACAGGGGCCAAGAGACCCAGTACTTC
CDR3: CASSFNRGQETQYF
length: 14
V: TRBV7-2
size: NA
D: TRBD1
J: TRBJ2-5

DNA: TGTGCCAGCAGCCCCTTAGGGGAGGTTAATAATGGCTACACCTTC
CDR3: CASSPLGEVNNGYTF
length: 15
V: TRBV11-2
size: NA
D: NA
J: TRBJ1-2

DNA: TGTGCCAGCAGACCGGGACAGGGAGCAACTAATGAAAAACTGTTTTTT
CDR3: CASRPGQGATNEKLFF
length: 16
V: TRBV28
size: NA
D: TRBD1
J: TRBJ1-4

DNA: TGTGCCAGCAGCGCACAGGGGTCCAATAGCAATCAGCCCCAGCATTTT
CDR3: CASSAQGSNSNQPQHF
length: 16
V: TRBV7-2
size: NA
D: TRBD1
J: TRBJ1-5

DNA: TGTGCCAGCAGCCGATCGGGACAGGGCTCCTACGAGCAGTACTTC
CDR3: CASSRSGQGSYEQYF
length: 15
V: TRBV3-1/TRBV3-2
size: NA
D: TRBD1
J: TRBJ2-7

DNA: TGTGCCAGCAGCCGGGAGGCAGAAGAGACCCAGTACTTC
CDR3: CASSREAEETQYF
length: 13
V: TRBV6-4
size: NA
D: TRBD2
J: TRBJ2-5

DNA: TGTGCCAGCAGCAAAGCGCAGGACAGGGGAAAAGATGGCTACACCTTC
CDR3: CASSKAQDRGKDGYTF
length: 16
V: TRBV21-1
size: NA
D: NA
J: TRBJ1-2

DNA: TGTGCCAGCAGTTCAGGGGGTCCTAATGAAAAACTGTTTTTT
CDR3: CASSSGGPNEKLFF
length: 14
V: TRBV28
size: NA
D: TRBD1
J: TRBJ1-4